Reported below is one T cell receptor beta chain. The antigen this receptor binds is unknown. There are no base qualities to consult, and no much larger clone falls within one base. This entry is derived from a study of cytomegalovirus exposure and HLA in healthy donors (dated by TCRdb to about 2017). Some background on the complete study: In an earlier analysis of 587 of the donors, about 270 Gb of sequence data and 120 million or so unique TCR beta sequences from 150 million to 200 million T cells were reported. A later analysis re-examined previously published TCR beta repertoires from about 700 donors and added high-resolution HLA genotyping to investigate patterns of TCR occurrence. An earlier analysis of approximately 500 of the donors applied high-throughput TCR beta sequencing to assess whether each TCR beta V gene segment acted as functional or pseudogenic. On average, roughly 200,000 unique TCR beta nucleotide sequences were sequenced per donor among about 400 genotyped donors of the cohort, with roughly 18% of those sequences being non-productive. Both class I and class II loci were covered by HLA typing, at four-digit resolution. High-throughput TCR immunosequencing, statistical association of individual TCRs with disease status, and machine learning were combined to predict cytomegalovirus infection status. All discovery cohort repertoires had been generated on a single sequencing platform. An early release that covered more than 550 HLA-typed donors contained approximately 300 gigabases of sequencing data and 75 million to 100 million unique TCR sequences. Genome-wide SNP genotypes for about 60% of the roughly 670 donors were used in a later genetic analysis, which treated that subset as a discovery cohort. Using immunosequencing, the study profiled T cell repertoires from about 610 subjects and related those repertoires to cytomegalovirus serostatus. Besides the first cohort of 666 subjects, a separate validation cohort made up of about 120 different subjects was used. In the later analysis, no new phenotypic data were used to find candidate immune exposures; instead, reliance was placed on TCR beta sequences and their occurrence across donors. Donor age, sex, ethnicity and CMV serostatus were collected together with the repertoire data. Roughly five DR-DQ haplotypes were handled as single units for association and clustering, since linkage in the cohort was strong. Typing coverage varied by locus: roughly 620-640 donors for A, B, C, DRB1 and DQB1; under 550 for DQA1; around 610 for DPA1; around 450 for DPB1. Among the roughly 430 genotyped donors, around 81% belonged to the genetic ancestry cluster associated with self-reported Caucasian donors. The study aimed to test whether cataloging public T cell receptors could reveal signatures of past pathogen exposure.

General findings and caveats noted by the study authors: Strong co-occurrence of HLA alleles, especially DR and DQ, made assigning TCR associations to individual alleles difficult. According to the authors, the approach could potentially be generalized to other disease states and immunological phenotypes. Because counts were too low, around 18 rarely observed V segments, including chromosome 9 orphons, were left out of the earlier analysis of approximately 580 of the donors. Most TCR sequences were observed very rarely across donors, whereas some public TCRs were present in many individuals. An earlier analysis of 587 of the donors showed that most TCR beta V segments appeared in productive rearrangements either about 90% or about 30% of the time, which broadly matched IMGT annotations. A total of about 180 TCR beta chains were listed by the study as associated with cytomegalovirus. According to a later analysis, parvovirus B19, influenza, CMV and Epstein-Barr virus appeared linked to several top co-occurrence clusters. In a later analysis, HLA-associated TCR beta chains were found to be more clonally expanded and to have lower generation probabilities than equally common non-associated chains. A further reported finding was that TCR beta sequences accurately predicted the HLA-A and HLA-B alleles for most subjects in the first cohort. V-gene and J-gene trimming of TCR beta chains was associated with a missense DCLRE1C variant in a later genetic analysis, and the association was replicated in an independent cohort. In a later analysis, the rate of TCR association differed among HLA loci, with DRB1 alleles having the most associated TCRs and HLA-C alleles having the fewest. Three of the identified cytomegalovirus-associated TCR beta chains were confirmed in vitro to be specific for cytomegalovirus antigens. Sequencing depth was assumed to be roughly uniform across donors in the presence/absence analyses, though that assumption may not hold. In both the original and validation cohorts, the classifier was reported to diagnose cytomegalovirus status with high specificity and sensitivity. Correlated functional status among segregating V segments might be attributable to linkage disequilibrium, but an unknown experimental factor could not be ruled out. The cohort was sequenced for TCR beta chains only, and without alpha or paired-chain data the features that could be detected were limited. In a later analysis, most CMV-associated TCR beta chains were found to appear HLA-restricted, with HLA associations seemingly driven largely by CMV exposure. The 87-base-pair reads could not distinguish some IMGT-functional V segments, including TRBV6-2 and TRBV6-3, so those segments were excluded. For the cohort, immune exposure information was limited to CMV serostatus. A later analysis associated about 16,000 TCR beta sequences with specific HLA alleles at a false discovery rate of 0.05. Because some donors lacked HLA typing at each locus, the association tests relied only on the typed subset. According to a later genetic analysis, donors in an Asian-associated ancestry cluster had fewer N-insertions in productive TCRs than the approximately 700-donor mean. A cluster of highly shared sequence variants was judged likely to represent a technical artifact of the sequencing pipeline.

Libraries came from the immunoSEQ multiplex PCR assay. A mixture of 60 forward primers for TCR Vbeta segments and 13 reverse primers for TCR Jbeta segments was used in the multiplex PCR. Amplification of the CDR3 region of rearranged TCR beta genes was performed with a multiplex PCR assay on genomic DNA. Amplified TCR beta libraries were sequenced as 87-base-pair reads on the Illumina HiSeq System. As for the original processing: In a later analysis, around 80 million unique TCR beta chains were counted across the 666 repertoires, and roughly 9.9 million of these chains were shared by at least two donors. Raw reads were error-corrected and collapsed into unique sequences with a nearest-neighbor algorithm that merged closely related sequences to remove PCR and sequencing errors. To assign V, D and J gene segments, CDR3 sequences were aligned to IMGT reference sequences. For a sequence to be retained, at least a six-nucleotide match to both a V gene segment and a J gene segment was required. Rearrangements were classified as productive when the CDR3 lacked stop codons and remained in frame with V and J, and all other rearrangements were classified as non-productive. CDR3 was defined by IMGT convention, running from the second conserved V-encoded cysteine to the conserved J-encoded phenylalanine. In an earlier analysis of more than 550 of the donors, sequences lacking an unambiguous match to a single V gene segment were excluded. An earlier analysis of approximately 590 of the donors called V segments functional above 56.7% productive rearrangements and segregating when the between-donor standard deviation exceeded 5%. To diagnose cytomegalovirus status from the catalog of TCR beta chain sequences, a statistical classification framework was built. V and J gene assignment, in a later analysis, came from comparing TCR nucleotide sequences with IMGT/GENE-DB human TR gene sequences. A later analysis assigned CDR3 sequences and most-parsimonious VDJ recombination scenarios with the TCRdist pipeline. A later analysis defined each TCR beta chain by its CDR3 amino acid sequence plus V-gene family, and excluded reads lacking a unique V-gene family. To address suspected cross-contamination and a sequencing artifact, a later analysis removed 450 to 700 highly shared, low-generation-probability nucleotide sequences. A later analysis calculated a clonal expansion index for each public chain from normalized within-repertoire ranks of inferred template counts. In a later analysis, generation probabilities were computed using a VDJ recombination model fitted to out-of-frame rearrangements, and the results were checked against IGoR. Hypergeometric tests were used in a later analysis to score TCR-TCR, TCR-HLA and TCR-CMV co-occurrence, with a repertoire-size bias correction applied to the TCR pairs. In a later analysis, false discovery rates were estimated by permuting HLA or CMV assignments 20 times. In a later analysis, co-occurring TCRs were grouped using DBSCAN, and TCRdist sequence similarity was added for clustering within HLA-allele-positive subsets. Co-occurrence clustering excluded repertoires with fewer than 30,000 or more than 120,000 public chains, plus five with anomalous nucleotide sharing. TCRdb carries this immuneACCESS record with in-frame sequences only. Its versions omit some clonotypes, under half of them owing to an unresolved V gene in the studies checked, with the rest unexplained. V and J calls and clone size are copied from that table; D and trimming were computed from the DNA. For this sample there are 150,000 to 200,000 clones; around 78% appear just once. The top ten hold less than 15% of the sample.

There are 15 amino acids in the CDR3, from cysteine to phenylalanine inclusive. The entry retains the CDR3 DNA only, 45 bases that are in frame from base 1. Relative to germline, V is 1 base shorter and J is 3 bases shorter, with 9 bases between their ends. Based on the germline V gene (reference sequence), the CDR1 and CDR2 sequences are LNHDA and SQIVND. The cohort consisted of 670 or so healthy bone marrow donors. Cohort members were all nominally healthy when sampled, although unrecorded immune exposures were likely present. The donor tested CMV seropositive and was one of the 289 seropositive cohort members. Every donor gave a peripheral blood sample, and the peripheral blood mononuclear cells from that sample were used for TCR beta sequencing. The Qiagen DNeasy Blood Extraction Kit was used to extract genomic DNA from the blood cell samples.

The sequence links TRBV19 to TRBJ2-2; the D gene is possibly TRBD2, with 5 bases matching. The receptor comes from a woman aged 45 to 65 in good health and CMV-seropositive. The sequenced material came from PBMCs. The CDR3 reads CASSIGGSYTGELFF. The nucleotide sequence reads as follows: TGTGCCAGTAGTATAGGAGGGTCCTACACCGGGGAGCTGTTTTTT.